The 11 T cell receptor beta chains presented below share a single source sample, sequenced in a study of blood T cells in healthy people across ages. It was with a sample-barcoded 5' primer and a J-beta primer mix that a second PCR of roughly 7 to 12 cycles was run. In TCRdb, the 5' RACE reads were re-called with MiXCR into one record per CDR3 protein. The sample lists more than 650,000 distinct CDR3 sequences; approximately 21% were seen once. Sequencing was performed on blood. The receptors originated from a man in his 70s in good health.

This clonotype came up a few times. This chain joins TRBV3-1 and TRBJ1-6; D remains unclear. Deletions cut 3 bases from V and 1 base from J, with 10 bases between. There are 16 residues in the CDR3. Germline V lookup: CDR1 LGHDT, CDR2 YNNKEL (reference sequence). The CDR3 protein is CASSQVAGSYNSPLHF. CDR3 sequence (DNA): TGTGCCAGCAGCCAGGTCGCCGGGTCCTATAATTCACCCCTCCACTTT.

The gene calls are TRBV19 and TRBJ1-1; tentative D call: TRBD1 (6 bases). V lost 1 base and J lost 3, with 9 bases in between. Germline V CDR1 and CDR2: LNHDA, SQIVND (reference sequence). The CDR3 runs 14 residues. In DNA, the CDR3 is TGTGCCAGTAGTATAGGGCAGGGGTACACTGAAGCTTTCTTT. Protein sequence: CASSIGQGYTEAFF.

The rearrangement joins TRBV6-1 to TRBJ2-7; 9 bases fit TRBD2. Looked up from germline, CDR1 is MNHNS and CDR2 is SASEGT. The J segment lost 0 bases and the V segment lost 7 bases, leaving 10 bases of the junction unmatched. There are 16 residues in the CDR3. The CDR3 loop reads CASTMGLAGPSYEQYV. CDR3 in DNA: TGTGCCAGCACGATGGGGCTAGCGGGACCCTCCTACGAGCAGTACGTC.

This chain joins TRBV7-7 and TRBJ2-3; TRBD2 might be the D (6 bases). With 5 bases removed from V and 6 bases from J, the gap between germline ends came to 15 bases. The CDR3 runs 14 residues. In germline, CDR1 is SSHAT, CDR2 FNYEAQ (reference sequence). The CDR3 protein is CASSPGTDGDTQYF. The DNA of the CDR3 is TGTGCCAGCAGCCCCGGGACTGATGGGGATACGCAGTATTTT.

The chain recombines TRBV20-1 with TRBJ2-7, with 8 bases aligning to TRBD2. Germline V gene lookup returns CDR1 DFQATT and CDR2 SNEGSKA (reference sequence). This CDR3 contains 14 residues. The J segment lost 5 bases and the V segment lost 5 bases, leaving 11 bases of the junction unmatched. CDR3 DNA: TGCAGTGCTCCTGACTATAGCGGGGTGCACGAGCAGTACTTC. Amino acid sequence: CSAPDYSGVHEQYF.

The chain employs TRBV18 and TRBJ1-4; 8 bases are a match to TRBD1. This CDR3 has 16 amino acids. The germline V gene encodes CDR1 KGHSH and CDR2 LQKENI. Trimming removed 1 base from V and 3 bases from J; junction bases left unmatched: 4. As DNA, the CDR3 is TGTGCCAGCTCACCACTACAGGGGGAAGCTAATGAAAAACTGTTTTTT. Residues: CASSPLQGEANEKLFF.

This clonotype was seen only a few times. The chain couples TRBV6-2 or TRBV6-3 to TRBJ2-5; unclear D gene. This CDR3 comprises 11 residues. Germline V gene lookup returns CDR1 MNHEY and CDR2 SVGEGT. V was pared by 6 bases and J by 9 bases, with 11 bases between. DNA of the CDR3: TGTGCCAGCAGCTCTGCGTCCCCCCAGTACTTC. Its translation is CASSSASPQYF.

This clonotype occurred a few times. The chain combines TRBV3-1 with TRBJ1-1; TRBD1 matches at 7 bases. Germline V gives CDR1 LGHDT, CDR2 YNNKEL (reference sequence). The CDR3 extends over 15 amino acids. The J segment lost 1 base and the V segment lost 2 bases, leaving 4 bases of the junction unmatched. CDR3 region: CASSQRTGSNTEAFF. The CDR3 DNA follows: TGTGCCAGCAGCCAAAGGACAGGCTCGAACACTGAAGCTTTCTTT.

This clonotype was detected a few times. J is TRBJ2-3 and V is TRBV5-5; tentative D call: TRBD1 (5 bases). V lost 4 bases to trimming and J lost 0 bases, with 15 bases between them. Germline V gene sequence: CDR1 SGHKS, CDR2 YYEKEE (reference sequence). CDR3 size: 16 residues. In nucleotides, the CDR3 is TGTGCCAGCAGCGGATGGACAACCCTTAGCACAGATACGCAGTATTTT. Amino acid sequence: CASSGWTTLSTDTQYF. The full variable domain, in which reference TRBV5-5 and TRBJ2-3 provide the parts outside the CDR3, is DAGVTQSPTHLIKTRGQQVTLRCSPISGHKSVSWYQQVLGQGPQFIFQYYEKEERGRGNFPDRFSARQFPNYSSELNVNALLLGDSALYLCASSGWTTLSTDTQYFGPGTRLTVL.

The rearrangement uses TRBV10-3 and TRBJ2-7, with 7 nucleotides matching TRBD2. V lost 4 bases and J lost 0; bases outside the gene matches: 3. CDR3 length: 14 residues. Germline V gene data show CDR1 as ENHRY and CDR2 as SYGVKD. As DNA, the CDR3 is TGTGCCATCAGTGTTGCGGGGGACTCCTACGAGCAGTACTTC. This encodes CAISVAGDSYEQYF.

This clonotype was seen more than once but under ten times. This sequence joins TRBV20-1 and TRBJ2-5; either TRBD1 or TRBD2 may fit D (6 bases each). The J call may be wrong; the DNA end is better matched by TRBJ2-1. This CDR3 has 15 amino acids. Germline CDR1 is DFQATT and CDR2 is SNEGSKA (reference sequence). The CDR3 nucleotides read TGCAGTGCTAGAGTTACGGGGGCCCTCTACAATGAGCAGTTCTTC. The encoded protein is CSARVTGALYNEQFF.